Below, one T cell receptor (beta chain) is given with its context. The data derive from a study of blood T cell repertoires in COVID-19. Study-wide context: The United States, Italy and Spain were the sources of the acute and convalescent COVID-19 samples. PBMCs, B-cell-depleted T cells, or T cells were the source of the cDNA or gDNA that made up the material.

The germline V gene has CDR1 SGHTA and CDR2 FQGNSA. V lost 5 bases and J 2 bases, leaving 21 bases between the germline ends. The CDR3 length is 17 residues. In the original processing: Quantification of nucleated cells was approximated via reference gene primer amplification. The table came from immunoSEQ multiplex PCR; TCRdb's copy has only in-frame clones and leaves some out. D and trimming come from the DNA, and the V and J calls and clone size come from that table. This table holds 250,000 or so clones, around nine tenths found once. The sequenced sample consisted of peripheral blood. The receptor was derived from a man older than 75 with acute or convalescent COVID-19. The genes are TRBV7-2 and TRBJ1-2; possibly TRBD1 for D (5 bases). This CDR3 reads CASSPQARQHPNYGYTF. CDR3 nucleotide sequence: TGTGCCAGCAGCCCCCAAGCCCGACAGCACCCGAACTATGGCTACACCTTC.